This TCR beta chain is from a study of blood T cell repertoires in COVID-19. TCRdb's copy holds only in-frame clones and misses some; the assay was immunoSEQ multiplex PCR. The sample yields approximately 260,000 clones, around 80% seen once. Germline assignment: CDR1 SGDLS and CDR2 YYNGEE. The CDR3 has 13 amino acids. Trimming stripped 4 bases from V and 4 bases from J, with 11 bases between. Sequencing was carried out using PBMCs or T cells enriched from blood (not recorded which). The rearrangement joins TRBV9 to TRBJ1-2; D remains unclear. The TCR was taken from a man aged 25-45 years with acute COVID-19. The CDR3 region has the DNA TGTGCCAGCAGCTCAGGACTCGTCTATGGCTACACCTTC. This gives the protein CASSSGLVYGYTF.